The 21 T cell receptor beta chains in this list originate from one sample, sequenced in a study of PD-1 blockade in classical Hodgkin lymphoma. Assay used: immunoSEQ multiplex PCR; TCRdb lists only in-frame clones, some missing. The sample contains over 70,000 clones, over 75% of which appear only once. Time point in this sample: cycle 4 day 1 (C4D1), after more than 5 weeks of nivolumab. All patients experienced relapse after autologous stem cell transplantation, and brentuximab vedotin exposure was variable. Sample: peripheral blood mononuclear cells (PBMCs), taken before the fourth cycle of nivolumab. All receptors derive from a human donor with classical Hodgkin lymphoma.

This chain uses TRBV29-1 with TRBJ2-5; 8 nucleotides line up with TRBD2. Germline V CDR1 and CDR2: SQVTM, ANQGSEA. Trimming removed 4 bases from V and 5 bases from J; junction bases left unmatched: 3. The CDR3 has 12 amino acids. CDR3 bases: TGCAGCGTTGCGGGGGGGGTCGAGACCCAGTACTTC. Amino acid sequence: CSVAGGVETQYF.

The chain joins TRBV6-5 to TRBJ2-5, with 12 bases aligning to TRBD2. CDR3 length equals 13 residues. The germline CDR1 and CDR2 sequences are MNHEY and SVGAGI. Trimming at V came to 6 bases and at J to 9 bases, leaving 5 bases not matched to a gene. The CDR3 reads CASSYLAGGPQYF. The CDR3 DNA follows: TGTGCCAGCAGCTACCTAGCGGGGGGGCCCCAGTACTTC.

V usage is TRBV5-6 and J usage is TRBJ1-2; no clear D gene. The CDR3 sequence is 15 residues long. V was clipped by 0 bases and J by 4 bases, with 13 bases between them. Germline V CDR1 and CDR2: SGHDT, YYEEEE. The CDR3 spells CASSLGGLHFYGYTF. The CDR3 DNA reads TGTGCCAGCAGCTTGGGCGGGCTTCATTTCTATGGCTACACCTTC.

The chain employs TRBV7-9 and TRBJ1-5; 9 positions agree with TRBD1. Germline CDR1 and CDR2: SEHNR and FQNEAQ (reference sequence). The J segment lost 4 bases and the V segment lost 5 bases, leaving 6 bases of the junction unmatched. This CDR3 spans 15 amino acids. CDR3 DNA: TGTGCCAGCAGCGCCGGACAGGGGCTAAATCAGCCCCAGCATTTT. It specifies CASSAGQGLNQPQHF.

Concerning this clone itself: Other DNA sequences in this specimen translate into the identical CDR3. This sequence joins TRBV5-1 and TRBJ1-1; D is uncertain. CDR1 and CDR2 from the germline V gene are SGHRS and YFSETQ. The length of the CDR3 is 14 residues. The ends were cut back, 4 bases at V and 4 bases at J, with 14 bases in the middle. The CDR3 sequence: CASSHPQGGTEAFF. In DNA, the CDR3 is TGCGCCAGCAGCCATCCTCAAGGCGGCACTGAAGCTTTCTTT. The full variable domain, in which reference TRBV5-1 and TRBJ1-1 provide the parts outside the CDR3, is KAGVTQTPRYLIKTRGQQVTLSCSPISGHRSVSWYQQTPGQGLQFLFEYFSETQRNKGNFPGRFSGRQFSNSRSEMNVSTLELGDSALYLCASSHPQGGTEAFFGQGTRLTVV.

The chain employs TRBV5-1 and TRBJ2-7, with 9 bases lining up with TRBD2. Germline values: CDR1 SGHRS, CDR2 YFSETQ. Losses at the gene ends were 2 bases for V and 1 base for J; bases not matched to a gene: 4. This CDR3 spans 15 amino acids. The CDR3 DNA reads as TGCGCCAGCAGCTTAGCGGGGGGCATTTCCTACGAGCAGTACTTC. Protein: CASSLAGGISYEQYF.

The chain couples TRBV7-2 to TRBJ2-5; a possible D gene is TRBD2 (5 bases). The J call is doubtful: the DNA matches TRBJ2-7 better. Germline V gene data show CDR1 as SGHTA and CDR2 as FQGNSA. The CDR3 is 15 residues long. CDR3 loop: CASSLDASLTYEQYF. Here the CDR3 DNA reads TGTGCCAGCAGCTTAGATGCTAGCCTAACCTACGAGCAGTACTTC.

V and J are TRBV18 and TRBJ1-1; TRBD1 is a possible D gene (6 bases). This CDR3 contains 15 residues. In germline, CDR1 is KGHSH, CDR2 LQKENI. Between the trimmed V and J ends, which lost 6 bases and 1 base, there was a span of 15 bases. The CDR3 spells CASSGLTGTNTEAFF. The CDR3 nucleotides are TGTGCCAGCTCTGGACTAACAGGGACGAACACTGAAGCTTTCTTT.

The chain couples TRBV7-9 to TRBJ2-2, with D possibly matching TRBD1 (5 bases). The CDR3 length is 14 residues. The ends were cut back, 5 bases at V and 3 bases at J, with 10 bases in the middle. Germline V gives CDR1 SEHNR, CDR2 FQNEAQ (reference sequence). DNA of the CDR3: TGTGCCAGCAGCCTGGACACACACACCGGGGAGCTGTTTTTT. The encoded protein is CASSLDTHTGELFF.

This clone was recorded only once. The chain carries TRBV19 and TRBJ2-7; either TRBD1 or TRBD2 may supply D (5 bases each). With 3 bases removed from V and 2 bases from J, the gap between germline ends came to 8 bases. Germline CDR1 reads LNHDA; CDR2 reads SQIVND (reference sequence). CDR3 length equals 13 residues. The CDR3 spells CASSMGVTYEQYF. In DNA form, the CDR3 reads TGTGCCAGTAGTATGGGGGTTACCTACGAGCAGTACTTC.

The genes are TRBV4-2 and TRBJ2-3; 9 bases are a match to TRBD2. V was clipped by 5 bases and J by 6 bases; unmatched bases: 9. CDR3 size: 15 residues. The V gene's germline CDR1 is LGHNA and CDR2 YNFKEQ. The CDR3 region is CASSSSGGIQDTQYF. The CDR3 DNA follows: TGTGCCAGCAGCTCCAGCGGGGGGATTCAGGATACGCAGTATTTT.

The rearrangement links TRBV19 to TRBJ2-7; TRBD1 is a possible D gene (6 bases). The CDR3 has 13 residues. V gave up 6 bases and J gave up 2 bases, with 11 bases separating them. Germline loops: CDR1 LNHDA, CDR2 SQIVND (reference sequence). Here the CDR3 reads CASSTGQPYEQYF. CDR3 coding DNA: TGTGCCAGTAGCACCGGACAGCCCTACGAGCAGTACTTC.

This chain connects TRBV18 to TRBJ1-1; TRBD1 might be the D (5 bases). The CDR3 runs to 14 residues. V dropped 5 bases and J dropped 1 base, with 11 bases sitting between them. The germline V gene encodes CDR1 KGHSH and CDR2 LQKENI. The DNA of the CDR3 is TGTGCCAGCTCAGGGGGAGCCGAGAACACTGAAGCTTTCTTT. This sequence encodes CASSGGAENTEAFF.

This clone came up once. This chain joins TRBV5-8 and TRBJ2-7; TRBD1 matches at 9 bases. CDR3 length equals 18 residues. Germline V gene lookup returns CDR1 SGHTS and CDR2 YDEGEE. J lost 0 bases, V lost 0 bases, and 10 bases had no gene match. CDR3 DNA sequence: TGTGCCAGCAGCTTGGATTTCGGGACAGGGAACCCCTCCTACGAGCAGTACTTC. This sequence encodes CASSLDFGTGNPSYEQYF.

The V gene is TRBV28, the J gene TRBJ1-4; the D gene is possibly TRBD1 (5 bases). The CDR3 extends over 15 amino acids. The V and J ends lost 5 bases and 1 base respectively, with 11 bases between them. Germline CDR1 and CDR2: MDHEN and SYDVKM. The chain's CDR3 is CASSNPRVTNEKLFF. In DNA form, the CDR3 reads TGTGCCAGCAGTAATCCCAGGGTAACTAATGAAAAACTGTTTTTT.

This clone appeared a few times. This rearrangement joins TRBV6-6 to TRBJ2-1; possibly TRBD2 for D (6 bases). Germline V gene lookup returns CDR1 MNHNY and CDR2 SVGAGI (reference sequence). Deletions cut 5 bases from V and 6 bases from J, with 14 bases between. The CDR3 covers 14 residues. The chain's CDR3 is CASSAAGRGNEQFF. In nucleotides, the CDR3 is TGTGCCAGCAGTGCCGCGGGGCGAGGCAATGAGCAGTTCTTC.

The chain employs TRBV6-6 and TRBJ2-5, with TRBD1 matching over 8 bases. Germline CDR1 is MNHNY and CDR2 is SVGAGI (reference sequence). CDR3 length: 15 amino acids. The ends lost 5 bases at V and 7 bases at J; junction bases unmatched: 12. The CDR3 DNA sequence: TGTGCCAGCAGTAGCCTGGGACAGGTCGGGGGGACCCAGTACTTC. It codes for CASSSLGQVGGTQYF.

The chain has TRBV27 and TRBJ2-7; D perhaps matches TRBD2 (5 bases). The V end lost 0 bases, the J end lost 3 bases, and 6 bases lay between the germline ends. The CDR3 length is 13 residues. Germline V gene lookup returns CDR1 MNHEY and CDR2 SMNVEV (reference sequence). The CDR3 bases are TGTGCCAGCAGTTTATCTACTAGCTACGAGCAGTACTTC. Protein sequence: CASSLSTSYEQYF.

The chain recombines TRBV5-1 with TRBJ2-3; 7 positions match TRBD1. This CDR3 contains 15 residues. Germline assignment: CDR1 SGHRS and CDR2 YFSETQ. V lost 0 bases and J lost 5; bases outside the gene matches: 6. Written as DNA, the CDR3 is TGCGCCAGCAGCTTGGCCGACAGGGACAGAGATACGCAGTATTTT. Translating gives CASSLADRDRDTQYF.

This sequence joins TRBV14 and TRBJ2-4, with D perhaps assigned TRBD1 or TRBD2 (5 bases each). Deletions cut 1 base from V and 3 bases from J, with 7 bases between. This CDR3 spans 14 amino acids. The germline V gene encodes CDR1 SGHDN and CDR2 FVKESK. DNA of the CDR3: TGTGCCAGCAGCCAAGCTGGGGGCAAAAACATTCAGTACTTC. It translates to CASSQAGGKNIQYF.

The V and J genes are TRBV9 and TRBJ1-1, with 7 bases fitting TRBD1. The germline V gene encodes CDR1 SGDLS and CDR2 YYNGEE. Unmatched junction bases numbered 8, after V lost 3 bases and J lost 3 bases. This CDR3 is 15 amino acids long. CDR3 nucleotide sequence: TGTGCCAGCAGCGCACAACAGGGGCCCTACACTGAAGCTTTCTTT. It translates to CASSAQQGPYTEAFF.